Listed below are T cell receptor beta chains from one sample, sequenced in a study of T cell repertoires in cytomegalovirus infection. One entry per CDR3 protein, called by TCRdb with MiXCR from the reads. The repertoire includes some 220,000 distinct CDR3 sequences, 6% to 8% of them detected once, and roughly 6.5% sits in the top ten. Sequencing was carried out using PBMCs. All receptors derive from a human donor in good health (CMV status not recorded). Some clones in this sample may be carry-over from other donors' samples. The CDR3 runs from the conserved cysteine through the conserved F or W. Each record gives: clone size, D gene, V gene, J gene, CDR3 protein, CDR3 DNA. D genes are given only for firm matches. Not every row has a clone size; where given, it reads once, few, many or a size class.

few	NA	TRBV5-1	TRBJ2-2	CASSLDVGELFF	TGCGCCAGCAGCTTGGACGTCGGGGAGCTGTTTTTT
many	NA	TRBV7-9	TRBJ1-5	CASSSPQPNQPQHF	TGTGCCAGCAGCTCACCTCAACCGAATCAGCCCCAGCATTTT
many	TRBD1	TRBV10-2	TRBJ1-2	CASSTGGLGYTF	TGCGCCAGCAGTACAGGGGGACTTGGCTACACCTTC
few	TRBD2	TRBV4-2	TRBJ2-2	CASSQDSLAGAPNTGELFF	TGTGCCAGCAGCCAAGATAGTCTAGCGGGGGCCCCGAACACCGGGGAGCTGTTTTTT
many	TRBD2	TRBV5-8	TRBJ2-3	CASSEGLVRTDTQYF	TGTGCCAGCAGCGAGGGACTAGTCCGAACAGATACGCAGTATTTT
few	TRBD1	TRBV4-2	TRBJ1-5	CASSQDDRGKENQPQHF	TGTGCCAGCAGCCAAGATGACAGGGGAAAGGAGAATCAGCCCCAGCATTTT
many	TRBD2	TRBV7-2	TRBJ2-1	CASSRETASGGVGTIF	TGTGCCAGCAGCCGAGAGACGGCTAGCGGGGGGGTCGGGACAATCTTC
NA	TRBD1	TRBV20-1	TRBJ2-7	CSARDRLGQGTYEQYF	TGCAGTGCTAGAGACAGACTCGGACAGGGAACCTACGAGCAGTACTTC
NA	NA	TRBV7-9	TRBJ2-3	CASSFRTHGKLDTQYF	TGTGCCAGCAGCTTTCGGACTCATGGAAAATTAGATACGCAGTATTTT
many	NA	TRBV10-3	TRBJ1-2	CAISETDYGYTF	TGTGCCATCAGTGAGACAGATTATGGCTACACCTTC
few	TRBD2	TRBV5-1	TRBJ2-1	CASSVRLAGGTFNEQFF	TGCGCCAGTTCCGTTCGACTAGCGGGGGGCACCTTCAATGAGCAGTTCTTC
many	NA	TRBV25-1	TRBJ2-7	CASTAGAVEQYF	TGTGCCAGCACAGCAGGGGCGGTCGAGCAGTACTTC
many	TRBD1	TRBV7-2	TRBJ2-1	CASSLRGQNEQFF	TGTGCCAGCAGCTTAAGGGGGCAGAATGAGCAGTTCTTC
many	NA	TRBV28	TRBJ1-5	CASSLRVQPQHF	TGTGCCAGCAGTTTGAGGGTTCAGCCCCAGCATTTT
many	NA	TRBV28	TRBJ1-5	CASSLLAGGSNQPQHF	TGTGCCAGCAGTTTATTAGCAGGTGGTAGCAATCAGCCCCAGCATTTT
few	NA	TRBV28	TRBJ1-4	CASSLLREKLFF	TGTGCCAGCAGTCTTTTACGGGAAAAACTGTTTTTT
many	NA	TRBV25-1	TRBJ2-7	CASSQQTLYEQYF	TGTGCCAGCAGTCAACAGACCCTTTACGAGCAGTACTTC
many	NA	TRBV7-9	TRBJ1-1	CASSSLLEGIPEAFF	TGTGCCAGCAGCTCGCTTCTTGAGGGGATCCCTGAAGCTTTCTTT
many	NA	TRBV15	TRBJ2-7	CATSRDRGPNYEQYF	TGTGCCACCAGCAGAGATCGAGGTCCCAACTACGAGCAGTACTTC
many	NA	TRBV6-2/TRBV6-3	TRBJ1-2	CASRDPGGSYGYTF	TGTGCCAGCAGGGACCCCGGGGGATCCTATGGCTACACCTTC
NA	NA	TRBV5-1	TRBJ2-3	CASSGGTPRKGADTQYF	TGCGCCAGCAGCGGGGGGACCCCGAGAAAGGGGGCAGATACGCAGTATTTT
many	TRBD2	TRBV18	TRBJ2-5	CASSSRPSGGQETQYF	TGTGCCAGCTCATCCAGACCTAGCGGGGGACAAGAGACCCAGTACTTC
many	NA	TRBV11-2	TRBJ1-5	CASSLGGGPQPQHF	TGTGCCAGCAGTCTGGGGGGGGGGCCTCAGCCCCAGCATTTT
NA	NA	TRBV30	TRBJ1-1	CAWMVGTEAFF	TGTGCCTGGATGGTAGGCACTGAAGCTTTCTTT
many	TRBD2	TRBV3-1	TRBJ2-1	CASSLSRTSGGLYNEQFF	TGTGCCAGCAGCCTTTCCCGGACTAGCGGGGGGCTCTACAATGAGCAGTTCTTC
NA	NA	TRBV29-1	TRBJ2-4	CSVGSRDIAYF	TGCAGCGTTGGATCCCGGGACATCGCGTACTTC
many	NA	TRBV7-2	TRBJ2-7	CASSLVQPAYEQYF	TGTGCCAGCAGCTTAGTACAGCCTGCCTACGAGCAGTACTTC
NA	NA	TRBV14	TRBJ2-3	CASSQVADTQYF	TGTGCCAGCAGCCAAGTGGCGGATACGCAGTATTTT
NA	NA	TRBV7-2	TRBJ1-5	CASSLEAGINQPQHF	TGTGCCAGCAGCTTAGAAGCAGGCATCAATCAGCCCCAGCATTTT
many	TRBD1	TRBV7-9	TRBJ2-5	CASIPSPGQPSRQETQYF	TGTGCCAGCATCCCCTCCCCGGGACAGCCTTCCCGGCAAGAGACCCAGTACTTC
many	NA	TRBV7-2	TRBJ2-7	CASSRVAGEEQYF	TGTGCCAGCAGCCGCGTGGCCGGGGAGGAGCAGTACTTC